This T cell receptor (beta chain) came from a study of blood T cell repertoires in COVID-19. Libraries were prepared by immunoSEQ multiplex PCR; TCRdb keeps only in-frame clonotypes and omits some of them. The top ten hold 8.5% to 12% of the sample, which has approximately 220,000 clones, roughly 80% seen once. Germline V gives CDR1 LGHNA, CDR2 YSLEER. The CDR3 has 15 amino acids. The ends were cut back, 0 bases at V and 1 base at J, with 10 bases in the middle. This clone was seen more than once but under ten times. This TCR derives from a woman at least 80 years old with acute or convalescent COVID-19. The chain recombines TRBV4-3 with TRBJ2-7, with a possible D match to TRBD1 (5 bases). Sequencing was done on a sample of peripheral blood. Written as DNA, the CDR3 is TGCGCCAGCAGCCAAGATAGTACAGGATCCTACGAGCAGTACTTC. Amino acid sequence: CASSQDSTGSYEQYF.